This T cell receptor (beta chain) stems from a study of T-cell memory formation after mild COVID-19. Study-wide context: Largely, the TCR clusters proved donor specific.

The germline gives CDR1 SQVTM, CDR2 ANQGSEA. Trimming cost V 4 bases and J 1 base, with 4 bases left between them. CDR3 length equals 11 residues. TCRdb processed the 5' RACE reads anew with MiXCR; each CDR3 protein has one entry. The sample has about 50,000 distinct CDR3 sequences; less than 15% are singletons. Whole-study results and caveats: Pre-infection memory contained some responding clones, which suggested that cross-reactive memory had joined. Contracting CD8+ clones were enriched in EMRA, CD4+ mainly in CM and EM.

This clonotype was seen a handful of times. Its antigen remains unknown. The chain links TRBV29-1 to TRBJ1-1; D unclear. The sequenced sample consisted of PBMCs or a T cell subset sorted from them (not recorded which). The TCR sequence derives from a young man who had mild COVID-19 (a few samples of this study predate the infection). Cell type and time point are not known. The CDR3 protein is CSVARNTEAFF. CDR3 DNA sequence: TGCAGCGTTGCAAGGAACACTGAAGCTTTCTTT.